A selection of T cell receptor beta chains follows, all from one sample in a study of metastatic and nonmetastatic thyroid tumors. TCRdb reprocessed the PCR reads via MiXCR. The table has around 31,000 clones, about a sixth seen once. Sequencing used blood. These receptors originate from a female donor with papillary thyroid cancer or a benign thyroid nodule (not recorded which). Some clones in this sample may be carry-over from other donors' samples. CDR3s include the opening cysteine and the closing phenylalanine or tryptophan. Each record gives: D gene, CDR3 length, clone size, V gene, J gene, CDR3 protein, CDR3 DNA. The D gene is left open where the match is weak. Size is omitted from some rows. Given values are once, few, many or a class for expanded clones.

d_call: TRBD1; cdr3_length: 15; clone_size: medium-sized; v_call: TRBV28; j_call: TRBJ2-7; cdr3_aa: CASSFPPTGVGEQYF; cdr3_nt: TGTGCCAGCAGTTTCCCCCCAACAGGGGTGGGCGAGCAGTACTTC
d_call: TRBD1; cdr3_length: 15; clone_size: many; v_call: TRBV10-3; j_call: TRBJ2-7; cdr3_aa: CAISEGTGKTYEQYF; cdr3_nt: TGTGCCATCAGTGAAGGGACAGGGAAAACCTACGAGCAGTACTTC
d_call: -; cdr3_length: 13; clone_size: -; v_call: TRBV7-3; j_call: TRBJ2-1; cdr3_aa: CASSPQGGLEQFF; cdr3_nt: TGTGCCAGCAGCCCCCAGGGGGGACTGGAGCAGTTCTTC
d_call: -; cdr3_length: 15; clone_size: few; v_call: TRBV27; j_call: TRBJ2-7; cdr3_aa: CASSFAGRSRYEQYF; cdr3_nt: TGTGCCAGCAGTTTCGCGGGACGGTCCCGCTACGAGCAGTACTTC
d_call: -; cdr3_length: 14; clone_size: many; v_call: TRBV2; j_call: TRBJ1-1; cdr3_aa: CASKGTSPDTEAFF; cdr3_nt: TGTGCCAGCAAGGGGACCTCCCCGGACACTGAAGCTTTCTTT
d_call: TRBD1; cdr3_length: 13; clone_size: few; v_call: TRBV25-1; j_call: TRBJ1-5; cdr3_aa: CASSGQGNQPQHF; cdr3_nt: TGTGCCAGCAGTGGACAGGGAAATCAGCCCCAGCATTTT
d_call: -; cdr3_length: 14; clone_size: medium-sized; v_call: TRBV6-1; j_call: TRBJ1-1; cdr3_aa: CASSSQQGETEAFF; cdr3_nt: TGTGCCAGCAGCTCCCAACAGGGAGAGACTGAAGCTTTCTTT
d_call: -; cdr3_length: 16; clone_size: many; v_call: TRBV24-1; j_call: TRBJ1-5; cdr3_aa: CATSDGGGWSNQPQHF; cdr3_nt: TGTGCCACCAGTGATGGGGGAGGGTGGAGCAATCAGCCCCAGCATTTT
d_call: -; cdr3_length: 13; clone_size: many; v_call: TRBV7-3; j_call: TRBJ2-7; cdr3_aa: CASSPTGYYEQYF; cdr3_nt: TGTGCCAGCAGCCCCACCGGTTACTACGAGCAGTACTTC
d_call: -; cdr3_length: 16; clone_size: many; v_call: TRBV16; j_call: TRBJ1-5; cdr3_aa: CASSQLSRVSNQPQHF; cdr3_nt: TGTGCCAGCAGCCAATTGTCTCGGGTTAGCAATCAGCCCCAGCATTTT
d_call: -; cdr3_length: 12; clone_size: many; v_call: TRBV2; j_call: TRBJ1-4; cdr3_aa: CAPLQVGEKLFF; cdr3_nt: TGTGCCCCACTTCAGGTAGGGGAAAAACTGTTTTTT
d_call: -; cdr3_length: 14; clone_size: many; v_call: TRBV6-1; j_call: TRBJ2-1; cdr3_aa: CASSERGAVDEQFF; cdr3_nt: TGTGCCAGCAGTGAACGGGGGGCGGTGGATGAGCAGTTCTTC
d_call: -; cdr3_length: 14; clone_size: -; v_call: TRBV20-1; j_call: TRBJ2-7; cdr3_aa: CSAGDGDDIPEQYF; cdr3_nt: TGCAGTGCTGGAGATGGGGACGACATACCCGAGCAGTACTTC
d_call: -; cdr3_length: 15; clone_size: -; v_call: TRBV9; j_call: TRBJ2-2; cdr3_aa: CASARRVSNTGELFF; cdr3_nt: TGTGCCAGCGCCCGGAGGGTCTCGAACACCGGGGAGCTTTTTTTT
d_call: -; cdr3_length: 15; clone_size: -; v_call: TRBV20-1; j_call: TRBJ1-6; cdr3_aa: CSAQPRGRDNSPLHF; cdr3_nt: TGCAGTGCCCAGCCAAGGGGCCGGGATAATTCACCCCTCCACTTT
d_call: -; cdr3_length: 14; clone_size: many; v_call: TRBV4-2; j_call: TRBJ2-1; cdr3_aa: CASSQRGFANEQFF; cdr3_nt: TGTGCCAGCAGCCAGAGGGGATTCGCGAATGAGCAGTTCTTC
d_call: -; cdr3_length: 13; clone_size: many; v_call: TRBV19; j_call: TRBJ2-5; cdr3_aa: CASSLTEQETQYF; cdr3_nt: TGTGCCAGTAGTTTAACGGAACAAGAGACCCAGTACTTC